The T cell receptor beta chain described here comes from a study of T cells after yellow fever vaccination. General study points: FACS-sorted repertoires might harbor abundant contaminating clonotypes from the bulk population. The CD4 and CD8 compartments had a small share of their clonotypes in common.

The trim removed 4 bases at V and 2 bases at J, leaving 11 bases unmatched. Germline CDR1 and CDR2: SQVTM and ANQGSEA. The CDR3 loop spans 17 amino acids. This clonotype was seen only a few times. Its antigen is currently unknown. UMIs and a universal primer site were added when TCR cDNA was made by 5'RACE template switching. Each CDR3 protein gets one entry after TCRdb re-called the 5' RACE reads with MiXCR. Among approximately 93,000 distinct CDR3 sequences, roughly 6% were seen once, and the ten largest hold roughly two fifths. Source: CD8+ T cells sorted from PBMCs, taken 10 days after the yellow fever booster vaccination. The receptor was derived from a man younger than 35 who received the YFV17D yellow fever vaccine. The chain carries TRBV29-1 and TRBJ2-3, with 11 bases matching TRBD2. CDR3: CSVVFLAGGWDTDTQYF. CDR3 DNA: TGCAGCGTTGTATTTCTAGCGGGGGGTTGGGACACAGATACGCAGTATTTT.